This T cell receptor (beta chain) was sequenced for a study of control samples from healthy donors and cancer patients. Sequenced by immunoSEQ multiplex PCR; TCRdb stores in-frame clones only, minus some. The sample has roughly 120,000 clones; approximately 90% are singletons. The ends were cut back, 1 base at V and 9 bases at J, with 11 bases in the middle. This CDR3 is built from 13 residues. The germline V gene has CDR1 SGDLS and CDR2 YYNGEE. This receptor was obtained from a woman between 18 and 29 years old in good health. The sequencing sample was made of blood. The chain joins TRBV9 to TRBJ1-3, with D possibly TRBD1 on 5 matching bases. For the CDR3, the DNA is TGTGCCAGCAGCGTACCCCCGGGGACCACCATATATTTT. As protein: CASSVPPGTTIYF.